The 5 T cell receptor beta chains below were found in one sample sequenced in a study of blood T cell repertoires in COVID-19. The assay was immunoSEQ multiplex PCR, and TCRdb's table has in-frame clones only and misses some. Here the sample spans about 150,000 clones, around 84% being singletons. Material for sequencing was peripheral blood. Every receptor here comes from a woman in her fifties or sixties with acute or convalescent COVID-19.

The V and J genes are TRBV4-3 and TRBJ2-6; 7 bases are shared with TRBD1. CDR3 size: 18 residues. CDR1 and CDR2 from the germline V gene are LGHNA and YSLEER. Trimming removed 0 bases from V and 1 base from J; junction bases left unmatched: 6. The CDR3 spells CASSQDLVRGSGANVLTF. CDR3 sequence (DNA): TGCGCCAGCAGCCAAGATCTCGTCAGGGGGTCTGGGGCCAACGTCCTGACTTTC.

The chain uses TRBV9 and TRBJ2-1; D may be TRBD2 (6 bases). Trimming removed 4 bases from V and 5 bases from J, with 16 bases in between. Germline CDR1 is SGDLS and CDR2 is YYNGEE. CDR3 size: 15 residues. DNA for the CDR3: TGTGCCAGCAGCCCCCCGAGGGACTCGAACAATGAGCAGTTCTTC. It encodes CASSPPRDSNNEQFF.

In its sample, this clone was seen once. CDR3 in amino acids: CASSPRGLGYNEQFF. The CDR3 DNA is TGTGCCAGCAGTCCCCGGGGTCTAGGCTACAATGAGCAGTTCTTC. This chain links TRBV6-2 or TRBV6-3 with TRBJ2-1; TRBD2 might be the D (5 bases). The CDR3 runs 15 residues. The V and J ends lost 5 bases and 3 bases respectively, with 14 bases between them. Germline assignment: CDR1 MNHEY and CDR2 SVGEGT.

The rearrangement links TRBV30 to TRBJ1-6, with D maybe TRBD1 (5 bases). The CDR3 contains 13 residues. The V and J ends lost 6 bases and 5 bases respectively, with 11 bases between them. Germline V lookup: CDR1 GTSNPN, CDR2 SVGIG (reference sequence). DNA of the CDR3: TGTGCCTGTTCCGTGGACAATAATTCACCCCTCCACTTT. Protein sequence: CACSVDNNSPLHF.

The gene calls are TRBV5-1 and TRBJ2-2; TRBD1 matches 10 bases. The CDR3 length is 14 residues. After removal of 4 bases from V and 5 bases from J, the junction contained 2 bases not matched to a gene. Germline CDR1 SGHRS, CDR2 YFSETQ. In DNA form, the CDR3 reads TGCGCCAGCAGCGAGGGACAGGGGACCGGGGAGCTGTTTTTT. Translating gives CASSEGQGTGELFF.